This T cell receptor beta chain was identified during a study of blood T cell repertoires in COVID-19. Study at large: Sources were T cells, B-cell-depleted T cells, or PBMCs; the material itself was cDNA or gDNA.

V was shortened by 5 bases and J by 5 bases, with 12 bases between the two germline ends. The CDR3 sequence is 13 residues long. Germline loops: CDR1 LNHDA, CDR2 SQIVND (reference sequence). Living in roughly 25 US areas, the participants were between roughly 18 and 90 years of age. Per the original methods: By means of reference gene primer amplification, nucleated cell counts were estimated. Profiling relied on immunoSEQ multiplex PCR, and the TCRdb table lists in-frame clones only, not all of them. The DNA was the basis for D and trimming; V, J and clone size are from that table. The table shows around 49,000 clones, with 70% to 85% occurring only once.

The sequencing input was PBMCs or T cells enriched from blood (not recorded which). This chain joins TRBV19 and TRBJ1-2; D is possibly TRBD1 (6 bases). This TCR came from a woman aged 45-59 years with acute COVID-19. CDR3 residues: CASSLDSKYGYTF. The CDR3 nucleotides are TGTGCCAGTAGTTTGGACAGTAAATATGGCTACACCTTC.